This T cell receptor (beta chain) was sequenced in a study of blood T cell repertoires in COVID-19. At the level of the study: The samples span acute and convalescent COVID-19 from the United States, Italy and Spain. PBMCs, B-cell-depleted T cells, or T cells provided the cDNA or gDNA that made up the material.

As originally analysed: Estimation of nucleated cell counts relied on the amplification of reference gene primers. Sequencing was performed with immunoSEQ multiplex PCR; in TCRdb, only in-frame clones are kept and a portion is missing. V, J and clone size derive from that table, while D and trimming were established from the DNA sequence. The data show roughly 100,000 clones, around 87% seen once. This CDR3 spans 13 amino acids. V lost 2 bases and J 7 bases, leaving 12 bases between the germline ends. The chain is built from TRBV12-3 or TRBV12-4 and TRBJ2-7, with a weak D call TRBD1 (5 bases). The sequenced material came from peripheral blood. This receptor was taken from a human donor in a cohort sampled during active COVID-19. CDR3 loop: CASSLRQGGEQYF. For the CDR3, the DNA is TGTGCCAGCAGTTTACGTCAGGGTGGGGAGCAGTACTTC.